Listed below are T cell receptor beta chains from one sample, sequenced in a study of breast tumors, draining lymph nodes, adjacent tissues. MiXCR, applied by TCRdb to the multiplex PCR reads, yields one record per CDR3 protein. The sample has 150,000 to 200,000 distinct CDR3 sequences; about 33% are singletons. Source material: axillary lymph node tissue. These TCRs come from a female donor with breast cancer. Some clones in this sample may be carry-over from other donors' samples. Both conserved end residues are part of each CDR3. Fields, in order: D gene, V gene, CDR3 length, clone size, J gene, CDR3 protein, CDR3 DNA. D genes are given only for firm matches. Some rows mark clone size as missing; the rest say once, few, many or name a class of expanded clone.

D: -; V: TRBV5-8; length: 14; size: many; J: TRBJ2-5; CDR3: CASRARHEGETQYF; DNA: TGTGCCAGCAGAGCCCGCCACGAGGGGGAGACCCAGTACTTC
D: -; V: TRBV6-6; length: 17; size: many; J: TRBJ1-6; CDR3: CASSTEYMVDYNSPLHF; DNA: TGTGCCAGCAGTACGGAGTATATGGTTGATTATAATTCACCCCTCCACTTT
D: TRBD1; V: TRBV6-6; length: 13; size: many; J: TRBJ1-5; CDR3: CASTYRGSQPQHF; DNA: TGTGCCAGCACTTACAGGGGGTCTCAGCCCCAGCATTTT
D: TRBD1; V: TRBV7-3; length: 12; size: once; J: TRBJ1-5; CDR3: CASSSAGQPIHF; DNA: TGTGCCAGCAGCTCGGCGGGACAGCCAATACATTTT
D: -; V: TRBV11-1; length: 15; size: many; J: TRBJ2-7; CDR3: CASSPRTAGSYEQYF; DNA: TGTGCCAGCAGCCCCCGTACGGCAGGCTCCTACGAGCAGTACTTC
D: -; V: TRBV20-1; length: 13; size: many; J: TRBJ2-7; CDR3: CSARDRGPYEQYF; DNA: TGCAGTGCTAGAGATCGGGGACCATACGAGCAGTACTTC
D: TRBD2; V: TRBV5-1; length: 15; size: many; J: TRBJ2-3; CDR3: CASSFGGGAPDTQYF; DNA: TGCGCCAGCAGCTTCGGCGGGGGGGCCCCAGATACGCAGTATTTT
D: -; V: TRBV12-3/TRBV12-4; length: 15; size: many; J: TRBJ2-2; CDR3: CASSLNRVNTGELFF; DNA: TGTGCCAGCAGTTTAAACAGGGTTAACACCGGGGAGCTGTTTTTT
D: -; V: TRBV7-9; length: 15; size: many; J: TRBJ2-3; CDR3: CASTFPRISTDTQYF; DNA: TGTGCCAGCACCTTCCCACGTATTAGCACAGATACGCAGTATTTT
D: -; V: TRBV28; length: 15; size: many; J: TRBJ2-2; CDR3: CASRPTDGNTGELFF; DNA: TGTGCCAGCAGACCAACGGACGGGAACACCGGGGAGCTGTTTTTT
D: -; V: TRBV20-1; length: 12; size: -; J: TRBJ2-1; CDR3: CSASRANNEQFF; DNA: TGCAGTGCTAGTCGGGCCAACAATGAGCAGTTCTTC
D: -; V: TRBV29-1; length: 13; size: many; J: TRBJ2-2; CDR3: CSVSWGHTGELFF; DNA: TGCAGCGTTTCATGGGGGCACACCGGGGAGCTGTTTTTT
D: -; V: TRBV12-3/TRBV12-4; length: 14; size: -; J: TRBJ1-5; CDR3: CASRRADRTQPQHF; DNA: TGTGCCAGCAGGAGAGCCGACAGAACCCAGCCCCAGCATTTT
D: TRBD1; V: TRBV20-1; length: 14; size: -; J: TRBJ1-2; CDR3: CSARGTGDLYGYTF; DNA: TGCAGTGCTAGAGGGACAGGGGACCTCTATGGCTACACCTTC
D: -; V: TRBV7-3; length: 15; size: -; J: TRBJ2-7; CDR3: CASSLAGAPTYEQYF; DNA: TGTGCCAGCAGCTTAGCAGGGGCCCCTACCTACGAGCAGTACTTC
D: -; V: TRBV29-1; length: 19; size: -; J: TRBJ1-3; CDR3: CSVRDFGYEQYFGPGTIYF; DNA: -
D: TRBD1; V: TRBV5-6; length: 15; size: -; J: TRBJ2-2; CDR3: CASSSTGQGSGELFF; DNA: TGTGCCAGCAGCTCAACGGGACAGGGCAGCGGGGAGCTGTTTTTT
D: TRBD1; V: TRBV20-1; length: 14; size: -; J: TRBJ1-1; CDR3: CSATLGGVNTEAFF; DNA: TGCAGTGCTACCCTAGGGGGCGTGAACACTGAAGCTTTCTTT
D: TRBD1; V: TRBV3-1; length: 15; size: many; J: TRBJ1-2; CDR3: CASSQTGTDVNGYTF; DNA: TGTGCCAGCAGCCAAACCGGGACAGATGTCAATGGCTACACCTTC
D: -; V: TRBV2; length: 16; size: -; J: TRBJ1-3; CDR3: CASSKGGSFSGNTVYF; DNA: TGTGCCAGCAGTAAGGGGGGCAGCTTCTCTGGAAACACCGTATATTTT
D: TRBD1; V: TRBV7-2; length: 15; size: -; J: TRBJ2-2; CDR3: CASRPLGQDTGELFF; DNA: TGTGCCAGCAGGCCCCTGGGACAGGACACCGGGGAGCTGTTTTTT
D: -; V: TRBV18; length: 12; size: -; J: TRBJ1-2; CDR3: CASSPRDLGYTF; DNA: TGTGCCAGCTCACCACGGGATTTGGGCTACACCTTC
D: -; V: TRBV5-4; length: 15; size: few; J: TRBJ2-2; CDR3: CASSFQGPLTGELFF; DNA: TGTGCCAGCAGCTTTCAGGGGCCCCTAACCGGGGAGCTGTTTTTT
D: -; V: TRBV12-3/TRBV12-4; length: 16; size: many; J: TRBJ1-6; CDR3: CASSPRPGRKNSPLHF; DNA: TGTGCCAGCAGTCCCAGACCCGGACGGAAGAATTCACCCCTCCACTTT
D: TRBD2; V: TRBV28; length: 13; size: -; J: TRBJ2-7; CDR3: CASRANGGAEQYF; DNA: TGTGCCAGCAGAGCAAACGGGGGGGCTGAGCAGTACTTC
D: -; V: TRBV3-1; length: 18; size: few; J: TRBJ2-3; CDR3: CASSQQDAGSWVGDTQYF; DNA: TGTGCCAGCAGCCAACAAGACGCCGGGTCCTGGGTCGGAGATACGCAGTATTTT
D: TRBD1; V: TRBV13; length: 18; size: once; J: TRBJ2-6; CDR3: CASSPPGTGPTGANVLTF; DNA: TGTGCCAGCAGCCCTCCCGGGACAGGGCCGACTGGGGCCAACGTCCTGACTTTC
D: TRBD2; V: TRBV7-6; length: 17; size: many; J: TRBJ2-2; CDR3: CASSLTTERGYTGELFF; DNA: TGTGCCAGCAGCTTAACTACCGAGCGGGGATACACCGGGGAGCTGTTTTTT
D: -; V: TRBV18; length: 13; size: many; J: TRBJ1-2; CDR3: CASSPETGYGYTF; DNA: TGTGCCAGCTCACCTGAGACGGGGTATGGCTACACCTTC
D: -; V: TRBV29-1; length: 14; size: -; J: TRBJ1-4; CDR3: CSVISAGLPEELFF; DNA: TGCAGCGTCATATCGGCAGGTCTTCCTGAAGAACTGTTTTTT
D: TRBD1; V: TRBV7-2; length: 16; size: -; J: TRBJ1-4; CDR3: CASSVASTGANEKLFF; DNA: TGTGCCAGCAGCGTAGCATCGACAGGGGCAAATGAAAAACTGTTTTTT
D: -; V: TRBV7-9; length: 16; size: many; J: TRBJ2-3; CDR3: CASSTPSQWGTDTQYF; DNA: TGTGCCAGCAGCACCCCCTCGCAGTGGGGCACAGATACGCAGTATTTT
D: -; V: TRBV11-1; length: 13; size: many; J: TRBJ1-2; CDR3: CASSQGINYGYTF; DNA: TGTGCCAGCAGCCAGGGGATCAACTATGGCTACACCTTC
D: -; V: TRBV3-1; length: 12; size: few; J: TRBJ1-2; CDR3: CASSYQGFGYTF; DNA: TGTGCCAGCAGCTACCAGGGTTTTGGCTACACCTTC
D: -; V: TRBV19; length: 16; size: many; J: TRBJ1-2; CDR3: CASSTLDGLFSAGYTF; DNA: TGTGCCAGTAGTACCCTGGACGGACTGTTTTCGGCTGGCTACACCTTC
D: TRBD1; V: TRBV20-1; length: 16; size: -; J: TRBJ2-7; CDR3: CSALIFTGTVRYEQYF; DNA: TGCAGTGCTTTAATTTTCACCGGGACAGTTCGTTACGAGCAGTACTTC
D: -; V: TRBV19; length: 19; size: few; J: TRBJ1-1; CDR3: CASSIGPAQDGNPLTEAFF; DNA: TGTGCCAGTAGTATTGGTCCTGCCCAAGACGGTAACCCTTTGACTGAAGCTTTCTTT
D: -; V: TRBV20-1; length: 14; size: many; J: TRBJ2-5; CDR3: CSAPQTGQAETQYF; DNA: TGCAGTGCCCCACAGACAGGACAAGCAGAGACCCAGTACTTC
D: TRBD1; V: TRBV7-3; length: 15; size: many; J: TRBJ2-7; CDR3: CASSPSGTGLYEQYF; DNA: TGTGCCAGCAGCCCCTCCGGGACAGGGCTCTACGAGCAGTACTTC
D: -; V: TRBV30; length: 15; size: many; J: TRBJ2-1; CDR3: CAWSVGQSPLNEQFF; DNA: TGTGCCTGGAGTGTCGGACAGAGTCCGCTCAATGAGCAGTTCTTC
D: TRBD1; V: TRBV5-1; length: 17; size: -; J: TRBJ2-3; CDR3: CASSDQGSGQGTDTQYF; DNA: TGCGCCAGCAGCGACCAGGGGTCGGGACAGGGTACAGATACGCAGTATTTT
D: -; V: TRBV6-5; length: 15; size: -; J: TRBJ2-7; CDR3: CASSPTSRARYEQYF; DNA: TGTGCCAGCAGTCCCACCAGCAGGGCCCGCTACGAGCAGTACTTC
D: TRBD2; V: TRBV7-9; length: 15; size: many; J: TRBJ2-1; CDR3: CASSFSGTNDNEQFF; DNA: TGTGCCAGCAGCTTCTCCGGGACTAATGACAATGAGCAGTTCTTC
D: -; V: TRBV30; length: 12; size: many; J: TRBJ2-2; CDR3: CAWSVLSGELFF; DNA: TGTGCCTGGAGTGTCCTCTCCGGGGAGCTGTTTTTT
D: -; V: TRBV11-2; length: 16; size: many; J: TRBJ1-2; CDR3: CASSLEPGSPNYGYTF; DNA: TGTGCCAGCAGCTTAGAACCAGGCAGCCCTAACTATGGCTACACCTTC
D: -; V: TRBV25-1; length: 13; size: once; J: TRBJ2-7; CDR3: CASSGRDAYEQYF; DNA: TGTGCCAGCAGTGGAAGGGACGCTTACGAGCAGTACTTC
D: -; V: TRBV4-1; length: 19; size: -; J: TRBJ2-4; CDR3: CASSQGLQYRGSPENIQYF; DNA: TGCGCCAGCAGCCAAGGATTACAGTACAGAGGGAGTCCCGAAAACATTCAGTACTTC
D: TRBD2; V: TRBV6-6; length: 19; size: -; J: TRBJ2-1; CDR3: CASRRLPGLAGVLYNEQFF; DNA: TGTGCCAGCAGACGATTACCGGGACTAGCGGGAGTGTTATACAATGAGCAGTTCTTC
D: -; V: TRBV6-6; length: 12; size: -; J: TRBJ2-7; CDR3: CASSHEGNEQYF; DNA: TGTGCCAGCAGTCACGAGGGGAACGAGCAGTACTTC
D: TRBD2; V: TRBV4-2; length: 20; size: -; J: TRBJ2-5; CDR3: CASSQAYPGLAGGQQETQYF; DNA: TGTGCCAGCAGCCAAGCCTACCCGGGACTAGCGGGGGGTCAGCAAGAGACCCAGTACTTC
D: TRBD1; V: TRBV5-4; length: 16; size: few; J: TRBJ2-2; CDR3: CASSLEGGLNTGELFF; DNA: TGTGCCAGCAGCTTGGAAGGGGGCCTCAACACCGGGGAGCTGTTTTTT
D: -; V: TRBV9; length: 12; size: -; J: TRBJ2-2; CDR3: CASSVDGGELFF; DNA: TGTGCCAGCAGCGTAGACGGCGGGGAGCTGTTTTTT
D: -; V: TRBV19; length: 14; size: many; J: TRBJ2-7; CDR3: CASRGQTSSYEQYF; DNA: TGTGCCAGTAGGGGACAAACTTCCTCCTACGAGCAGTACTTC
D: TRBD2; V: TRBV7-3; length: 14; size: many; J: TRBJ2-3; CDR3: CASSLGLAVDTQYF; DNA: TGTGCCAGCAGCCTGGGACTAGCTGTTGATACGCAGTATTTT